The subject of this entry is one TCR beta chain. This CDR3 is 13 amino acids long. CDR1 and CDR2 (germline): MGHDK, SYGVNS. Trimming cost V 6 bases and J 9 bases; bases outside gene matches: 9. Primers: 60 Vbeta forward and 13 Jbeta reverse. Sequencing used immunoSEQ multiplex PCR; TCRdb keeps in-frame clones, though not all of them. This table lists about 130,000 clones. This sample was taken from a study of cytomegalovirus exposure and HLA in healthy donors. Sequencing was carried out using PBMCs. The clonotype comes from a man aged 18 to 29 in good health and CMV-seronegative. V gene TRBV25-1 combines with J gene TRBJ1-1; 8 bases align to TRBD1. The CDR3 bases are TGTGCCAGCAGCCCCGTAAGCAGGGGGCAAGCTTTCTTT. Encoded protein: CASSPVSRGQAFF.